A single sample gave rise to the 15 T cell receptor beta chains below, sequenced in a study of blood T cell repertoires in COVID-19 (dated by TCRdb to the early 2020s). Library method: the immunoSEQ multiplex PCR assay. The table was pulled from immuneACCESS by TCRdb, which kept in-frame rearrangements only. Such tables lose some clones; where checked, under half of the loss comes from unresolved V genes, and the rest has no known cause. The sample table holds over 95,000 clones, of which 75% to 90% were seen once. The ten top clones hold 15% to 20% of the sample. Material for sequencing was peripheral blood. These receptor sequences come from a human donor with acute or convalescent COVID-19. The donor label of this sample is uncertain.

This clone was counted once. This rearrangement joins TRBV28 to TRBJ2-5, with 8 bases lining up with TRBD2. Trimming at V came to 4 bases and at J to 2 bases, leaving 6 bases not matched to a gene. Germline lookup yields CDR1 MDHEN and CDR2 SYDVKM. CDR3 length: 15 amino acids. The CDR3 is CASSWRGLGQETQYF. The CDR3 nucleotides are TGTGCCAGCAGTTGGCGGGGACTAGGTCAAGAGACCCAGTACTTC.

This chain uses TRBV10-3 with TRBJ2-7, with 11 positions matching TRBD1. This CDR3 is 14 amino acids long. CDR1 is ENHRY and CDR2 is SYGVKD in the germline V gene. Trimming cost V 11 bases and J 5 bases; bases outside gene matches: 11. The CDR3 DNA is TGTGCCGTATTTCCCGGGACAGGGGGTAACGAGCAGTACTTC. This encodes CAVFPGTGGNEQYF.

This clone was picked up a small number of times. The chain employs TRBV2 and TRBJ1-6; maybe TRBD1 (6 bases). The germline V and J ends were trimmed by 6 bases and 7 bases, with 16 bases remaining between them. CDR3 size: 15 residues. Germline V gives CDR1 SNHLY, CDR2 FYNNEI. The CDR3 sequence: CASSTQGMINSPLHF. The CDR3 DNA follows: TGTGCCAGCAGCACTCAGGGGATGATCAATTCACCCCTCCACTTT.

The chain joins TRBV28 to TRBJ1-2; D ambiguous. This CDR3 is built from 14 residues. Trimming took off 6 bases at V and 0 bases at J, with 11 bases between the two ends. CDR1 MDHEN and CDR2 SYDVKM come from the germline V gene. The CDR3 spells CASRDGGSNYGYTF. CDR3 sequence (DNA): TGTGCCAGCAGGGACGGCGGGTCTAACTATGGCTACACCTTC.

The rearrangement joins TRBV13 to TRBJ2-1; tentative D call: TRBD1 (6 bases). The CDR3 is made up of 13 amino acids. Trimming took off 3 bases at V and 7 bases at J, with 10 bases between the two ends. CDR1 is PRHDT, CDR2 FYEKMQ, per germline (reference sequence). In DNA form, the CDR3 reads TGTGCCAGCAGCTTCCAGGACAGAAATGAGCAGTTCTTC. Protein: CASSFQDRNEQFF.

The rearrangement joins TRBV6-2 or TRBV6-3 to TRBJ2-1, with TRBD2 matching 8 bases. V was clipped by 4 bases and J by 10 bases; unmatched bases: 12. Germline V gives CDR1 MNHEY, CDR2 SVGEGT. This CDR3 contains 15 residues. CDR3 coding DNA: TGTGCCAGCAGTTTAGGGCGGGAGGTTTGGTCCGAGCAGTTCTTC. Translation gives CASSLGREVWSEQFF.

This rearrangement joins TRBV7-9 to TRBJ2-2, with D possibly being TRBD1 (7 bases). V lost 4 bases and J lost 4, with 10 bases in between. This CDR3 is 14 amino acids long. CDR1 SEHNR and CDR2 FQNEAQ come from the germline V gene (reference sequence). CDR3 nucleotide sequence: TGTGCCAGCAGCTCCCAGGGGGGCACCGGGGAGCTGTTTTTT. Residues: CASSSQGGTGELFF.

CDR3 amino acids: CASSPSGTGSSLEQYF. The CDR3 nucleotides are TGTGCCAGCTCACCTTCCGGGACAGGCTCGTCTCTCGAGCAGTACTTC. V and J are TRBV18 and TRBJ2-7; 8 nucleotides agree with TRBD1. This CDR3 has 16 amino acids. V lost 3 bases and J lost 6; bases outside the gene matches: 13. Germline CDR1 is KGHSH and CDR2 is LQKENI.

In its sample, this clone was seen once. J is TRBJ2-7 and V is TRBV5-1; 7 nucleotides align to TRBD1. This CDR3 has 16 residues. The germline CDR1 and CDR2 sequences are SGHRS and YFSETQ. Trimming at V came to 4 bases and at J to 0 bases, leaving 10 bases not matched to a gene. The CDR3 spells CASSPRLTGTSYEQYF. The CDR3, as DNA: TGCGCCAGCAGCCCAAGACTGACAGGGACCTCCTACGAGCAGTACTTC.

CDR3 nucleotides: TGTGCCAGCAGTTACACGGAGGGACATCAGCCCCAGCATTTT. It codes for CASSYTEGHQPQHF. The J gene is TRBJ1-5, the V gene TRBV6-2 or TRBV6-3; a possible D gene is TRBD1 (5 bases). CDR1 is MNHEY, CDR2 SVGEGT, per germline. With 2 bases removed from V and 5 bases from J, the gap between germline ends came to 10 bases. This CDR3 has 14 amino acids.

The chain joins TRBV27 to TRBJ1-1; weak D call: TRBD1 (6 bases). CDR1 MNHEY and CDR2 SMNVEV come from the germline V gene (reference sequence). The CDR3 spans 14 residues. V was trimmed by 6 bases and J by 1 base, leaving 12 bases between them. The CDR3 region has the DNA TGTGCCAGCAGCTGGGACATAGGGAACACTGAAGCTTTCTTT. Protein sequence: CASSWDIGNTEAFF.

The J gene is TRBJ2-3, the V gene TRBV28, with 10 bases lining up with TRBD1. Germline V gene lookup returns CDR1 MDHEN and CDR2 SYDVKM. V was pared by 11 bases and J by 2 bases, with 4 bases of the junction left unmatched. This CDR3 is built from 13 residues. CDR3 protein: CARQGAVTDTQYF. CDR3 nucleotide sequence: TGTGCCCGACAGGGGGCGGTCACAGATACGCAGTATTTT.

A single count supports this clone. The CDR3, as DNA: TGCGCCAGCAGCCGTAACCAGGAAAACACTGAAGCTTTCTTT. Protein product: CASSRNQENTEAFF. The V and J genes are TRBV4-1 and TRBJ1-1; no firm D call. Germline V lookup: CDR1 MGHRA, CDR2 YSYEKL. V shed 4 bases and J shed 2 bases, with 11 bases lying between them. The CDR3 has 14 amino acids.

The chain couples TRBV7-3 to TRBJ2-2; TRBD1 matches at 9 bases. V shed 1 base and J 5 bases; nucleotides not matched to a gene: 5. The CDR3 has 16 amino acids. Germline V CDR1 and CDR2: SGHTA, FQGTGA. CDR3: CASSLKQGASTGELFF. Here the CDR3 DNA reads TGTGCCAGCAGCTTAAAACAGGGGGCTTCAACCGGGGAGCTGTTTTTT.

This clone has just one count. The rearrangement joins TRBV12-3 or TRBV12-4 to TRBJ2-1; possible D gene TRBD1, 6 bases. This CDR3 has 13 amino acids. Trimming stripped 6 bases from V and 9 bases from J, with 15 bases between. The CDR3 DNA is TGTGCCAGCAGGGTACAGGGCACGAGTGAGCAGTTCTTC. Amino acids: CASRVQGTSEQFF.